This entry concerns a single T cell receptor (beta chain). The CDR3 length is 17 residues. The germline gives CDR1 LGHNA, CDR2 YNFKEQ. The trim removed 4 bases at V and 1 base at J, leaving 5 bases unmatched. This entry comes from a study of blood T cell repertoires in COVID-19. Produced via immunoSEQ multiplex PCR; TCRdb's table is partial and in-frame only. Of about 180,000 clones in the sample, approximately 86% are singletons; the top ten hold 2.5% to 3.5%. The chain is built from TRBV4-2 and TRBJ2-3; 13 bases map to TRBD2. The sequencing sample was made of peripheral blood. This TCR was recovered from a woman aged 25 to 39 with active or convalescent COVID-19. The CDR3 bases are TGTGCCAGCAGCCGGAGACTAGCGGGAGGAGGCACAGATACGCAGTATTTT. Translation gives CASSRRLAGGGTDTQYF.